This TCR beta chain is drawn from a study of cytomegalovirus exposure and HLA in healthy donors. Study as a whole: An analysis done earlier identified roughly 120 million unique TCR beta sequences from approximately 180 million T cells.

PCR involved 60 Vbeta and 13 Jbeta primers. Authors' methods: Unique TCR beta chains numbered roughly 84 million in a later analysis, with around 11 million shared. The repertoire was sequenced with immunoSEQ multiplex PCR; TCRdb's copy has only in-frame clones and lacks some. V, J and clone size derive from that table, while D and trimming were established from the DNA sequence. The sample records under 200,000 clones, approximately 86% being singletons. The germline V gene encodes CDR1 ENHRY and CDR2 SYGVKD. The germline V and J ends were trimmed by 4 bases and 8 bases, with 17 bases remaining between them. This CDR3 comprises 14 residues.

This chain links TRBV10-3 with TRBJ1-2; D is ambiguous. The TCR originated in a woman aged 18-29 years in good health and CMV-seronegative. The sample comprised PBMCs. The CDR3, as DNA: TGTGCCATCAGTGTACGCGGGCAGTGGGTGGGCTACACCTTC. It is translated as CAISVRGQWVGYTF.